Presented here are 11 T cell receptor beta chains from one specimen sequenced in a study of blood T cell repertoires in COVID-19 (dated by TCRdb to 2018 to 2021). Library preparation employed the immunoSEQ multiplex PCR assay. Held by TCRdb, this immuneACCESS table contains in-frame sequences only and omits some clones. Under half of the omission traces to an unresolved V gene where checked; the cause of the rest is unknown. The sample has 50,000 or so clones on record, about 82% of them singletons. The ten most abundant clones make up approximately 25% of the sample. The sample comprised peripheral blood. The receptors shown here come from a woman over 75 with acute or convalescent COVID-19.

The genes are TRBV6-6 and TRBJ2-7; D unresolved. Per germline, CDR1 MNHNY and CDR2 SVGAGI (reference sequence). Trimming pared 2 bases from V and 4 bases from J, leaving 9 bases between. The length of the CDR3 is 13 residues. CDR3 protein: CASSYGGSYEQYV. CDR3 in DNA: TGTGCCAGCAGTTACGGTGGCTCATACGAGCAGTACGTC.

This chain uses TRBV4-1 with TRBJ1-5; TRBD1 is a possible D gene (6 bases). V was pared by 3 bases and J by 4 bases, with 10 bases between. Germline V gives CDR1 MGHRA, CDR2 YSYEKL. The CDR3 is made up of 14 amino acids. Here the CDR3 reads CASSQRTENQPQHF. The DNA for the CDR3 is TGCGCCAGCAGCCAGCGGACAGAGAATCAGCCCCAGCATTTT.

This chain connects TRBV7-3 to TRBJ2-1, with D hard to call. Trimming removed 2 bases at V and 8 bases at J, with 13 bases between. The CDR3 totals 14 residues. CDR1 is SGHTA and CDR2 is FQGTGA in the germline V gene. The CDR3 bases are TGTGCCAGCAGCTTAGACTCTATAAGTTATGAGCAGTTCTTC. Protein: CASSLDSISYEQFF.

The chain employs TRBV11-3 and TRBJ1-1, with D tentatively TRBD1 (6 bases). Trimming removed 5 bases at V and 9 bases at J, with 19 bases between. Germline V lookup: CDR1 SGHNT, CDR2 YENEEA. The CDR3 runs to 14 residues. The CDR3 DNA is TGTGCCAGCAGCCAAAAGACAGGTCATCGAAAAGCTTTCTTT. This encodes CASSQKTGHRKAFF.

The chain recombines TRBV7-9 with TRBJ2-3; 10 nucleotides line up with TRBD2. The CDR3 is 15 amino acids. V lost 4 bases to trimming and J lost 6 bases; unmatched junction nucleotides: 7. CDR1 is SEHNR and CDR2 is FQNEAQ in the germline V gene (reference sequence). The CDR3 is CASSSPSGSRDTQYF. The CDR3 coding sequence is TGTGCCAGCAGCTCTCCTAGCGGGAGTCGGGATACGCAGTATTTT.

This chain connects TRBV6-4 to TRBJ2-1; 9 nucleotides match TRBD1. The V segment lost 3 bases and the J segment 2 bases; nucleotides outside the gene matches: 2. The CDR3 is 15 residues long. CDR1 is MRHNA, CDR2 SNTAGT, per germline. The CDR3 region has the DNA TGTGCCAGCAGTGAGGGACAGGGCCCCTACAATGAGCAGTTCTTC. Translation: CASSEGQGPYNEQFF.

This chain connects TRBV11-3 to TRBJ2-7; weak D call: TRBD1 (6 bases). The CDR3 has 14 amino acids. V dropped 3 bases and J dropped 2 bases, with 11 bases sitting between them. Germline V gives CDR1 SGHNT, CDR2 YENEEA. The DNA of the CDR3 is TGTGCCAGCAGCTTGAGAACAGGGACCTACGAGCAGTACTTC. It translates to CASSLRTGTYEQYF. Complete variable domain (other parts from reference TRBV11-3 and TRBJ2-7): EAGVVQSPRYKIIEKKQPVAFWCNPISGHNTLYWYLQNLGQGPELLIRYENEEAVDDSQLPKDRFSAERLKGVDSTLKIQPAELGDSAVYLCASSLRTGTYEQYFGPGTRLTVT.

The chain joins TRBV6-5 to TRBJ1-5; 7 bases are shared with TRBD1. V was clipped by 6 bases and J by 5 bases; unmatched bases: 7. Per the germline V gene, CDR1 is MNHEY and CDR2 is SVGAGI. This CDR3 has 14 amino acids. CDR3: CASRPGQFDQPQHF. CDR3 nucleotides: TGTGCCAGCAGACCGGGACAGTTCGATCAGCCCCAGCATTTT.

This clone is labeled as medium-sized. The chain joins TRBV27 to TRBJ2-1, with TRBD2 matching over 8 bases. CDR3 length: 16 amino acids. CDR1 is MNHEY and CDR2 is SMNVEV in the germline V gene (reference sequence). The ends lost 4 bases at V and 4 bases at J; junction bases unmatched: 9. The CDR3 DNA follows: TGTGCCAGCAGTTCCATTAGCGGGGATATTTACAATGAGCAGTTCTTC. Residues: CASSSISGDIYNEQFF.

The V call is TRBV4-1, the J call TRBJ2-1, with 8 bases identical to TRBD2. The V segment lost 1 base and the J segment 9 bases; nucleotides outside the gene matches: 14. The CDR3 is made up of 17 amino acids. The germline gives CDR1 MGHRA, CDR2 YSYEKL. CDR3 sequence (DNA): TGCGCCAGCAGCCAAGGGCGTCTGTCGGGGGGGCCAATTGAGCAGTTCTTC. It encodes CASSQGRLSGGPIEQFF.

The genes are TRBV29-1 and TRBJ2-2, with D possibly matching TRBD1 (5 bases). Trimming cost V 7 bases and J 2 bases, with 17 bases left between them. The germline gives CDR1 SQVTM, CDR2 ANQGSEA. The CDR3 is made up of 15 amino acids. CDR3 loop: CSAKGQEINTGELFF. The CDR3 DNA reads TGCAGCGCCAAGGGGCAGGAGATAAACACCGGGGAGCTGTTTTTT.